Below are 21 T cell receptor beta chains sequenced from a single sample in a study of T cells in Graves' hyperthyroidism and ophthalmopathy. Template material for amplifying TCR beta CDR3 regions consisted of RNA transcripts. Using the HTBI primer set, a first-round RT-PCR was run on the TCR CDR3. TCRdb called the multiplex PCR reads again in MiXCR, with one record for every CDR3 protein. The sample has approximately 500,000 distinct CDR3 sequences; just over 45% are singletons. Sequenced input: peripheral blood or thyroid tissue (not recorded which). The receptor set was obtained from a woman aged 18-30 years with Graves' hyperthyroidism.

The rearrangement uses TRBV5-1 and TRBJ2-3; tentative D call: TRBD2 (5 bases). Germline values: CDR1 SGHRS, CDR2 YFSETQ. This CDR3 has 12 amino acids. The V gene lost 4 bases and the J gene lost 6 bases, with 9 bases spanning the gap. CDR3 sequence reads: CASSGEWDTQYF. CDR3 nucleotide sequence: TGCGCCAGCAGCGGGGAGTGGGATACGCAGTATTTT.

This clonotype has just a few counts. Germline is not matched at one junction end, which may reflect a read error. CDR3 protein: CASSSTYGQYF. The CDR3 bases are TGCGCCAGCAGCTCCACATACGGGCAGTACTTC. V and J are TRBV5-1 and TRBJ2-7, with D uncertain. Germline assignment: CDR1 SGHRS and CDR2 YFSETQ. This CDR3 spans 11 amino acids. Supplemented by reference TRBV5-1 and TRBJ2-7, the full variable domain reads KAGVTQTPRYLIKTRGQQVTLSCSPISGHRSVSWYQQTPGQGLQFLFEYFSETQRNKGNFPGRFSGRQFSNSRSEMNVSTLELGDSALYLCASSSTYGQYFGPGTRLTVT.

Details on this clonotype: With a much larger clone just one base away, this may be a read error. This sequence joins TRBV7-9 and TRBJ2-7, with 8 bases fitting TRBD1. The CDR3 has 13 amino acids. Germline V gene sequence: CDR1 SEHNR, CDR2 FQNEAQ (reference sequence). After removal of 5 bases from V and 8 bases from J, the junction contained 8 bases not matched to a gene. Written as DNA, the CDR3 is TGTGCCAGCAGCCACCAGGGGGCCCTCAAGCAGTACTTC. Protein sequence: CASSHQGALKQYF.

The V gene is TRBV6-5, the J gene TRBJ1-2; D gene uncertain. Trimming stripped 2 bases from V and 5 bases from J, with 15 bases between. The CDR3 consists of 15 residues. Germline V gene sequence: CDR1 MNHEY, CDR2 SVGAGI. This CDR3 is CASSYRVGLEYGYTF. CDR3 DNA sequence: TGTGCCAGCAGTTACAGGGTCGGGCTTGAGTATGGCTACACCTTC.

This clonotype appeared many times. The CDR3 loop is CASTLAGGTTTYEQYF. The CDR3 DNA is TGTGCCAGCACTCTAGCGGGAGGGACTACAACCTACGAGCAGTACTTC. The chain carries TRBV6-5 and TRBJ2-7; 12 nucleotides line up with TRBD2. The V gene end was trimmed by 7 bases and the J gene end by 2 bases; junction bases not matched to a gene: 9. CDR1 is MNHEY, CDR2 SVGAGI, per germline. CDR3 size: 16 residues.

This clonotype was found many times. The chain is built from TRBV10-1 and TRBJ1-1; unclear D gene. The CDR3 consists of 13 residues. Germline values: CDR1 WNHNN, CDR2 SYGVQD (reference sequence). Trimming shortened V by 3 bases and J by 0 bases, and 5 bases separated the two germline ends. The CDR3 reads CASSDPMNTEAFF. The CDR3 nucleotides are TGCGCCAGCAGTGACCCGATGAACACTGAAGCTTTCTTT.

The chain is built from TRBV9 and TRBJ1-2; D not certain. In germline, CDR1 is SGDLS, CDR2 YYNGEE. The CDR3 sequence is 14 residues long. CDR3: CARDTSGRHYGYTF. CDR3 bases: TGTGCTAGAGACACGTCTGGCAGGCACTATGGCTACACCTTC.

Many counts were recorded for this clonotype. This chain links TRBV2 with TRBJ2-7; 11 bases match TRBD2. V was clipped by 4 bases and J by 6 bases; unmatched bases: 8. CDR3 size: 15 residues. CDR1 is SNHLY, CDR2 FYNNEI, per germline. CDR3 sequence reads: CASSATSGSGFEQYF. The CDR3 region has the DNA TGTGCCAGCAGTGCCACTAGCGGGAGTGGGTTCGAGCAGTACTTC.

For the CDR3, the DNA is TGTGCCAGCAGTTTGGAGGAGACCCAGCATTTT. This sequence encodes CASSLEETQHF. The V gene is TRBV12-3 or TRBV12-4, the J gene TRBJ1-5; D is uncertain. Trimming removed 3 bases at V and 11 bases at J, with 8 bases between. The CDR3 loop spans 11 amino acids.

The chain employs TRBV19 and TRBJ1-1, with 9 bases matching TRBD1. This CDR3 has 18 amino acids. Per the germline V gene, CDR1 is LNHDA and CDR2 is SQIVND (reference sequence). The junction had 17 bases not matched to a gene; V was cut back by 9 bases and J by 0 bases. The CDR3 DNA reads TGTGCCAGCTCCACAGGGGGCAGTTCTCTCGTCATGAACACTGAAGCTTTCTTT. Amino acid sequence: CASSTGGSSLVMNTEAFF. Drawing the rest from reference TRBV19 and TRBJ1-1, the complete variable domain is DGGITQSPKYLFRKEGQNVTLSCEQNLNHDAMYWYRQDPGQGLRLIYYSQIVNDFQKGDIAEGYSVSREKKESFPLTVTSAQKNPTAFYLCASSTGGSSLVMNTEAFFGQGTRLTVV.

This clonotype came up many times. This chain links TRBV4-1 with TRBJ1-6; possible D gene TRBD1, 6 bases. The germline gives CDR1 MGHRA, CDR2 YSYEKL. Between the trimmed V and J ends, which lost 4 bases and 5 bases, there was a span of 18 bases. The CDR3 length is 17 residues. In DNA form, the CDR3 reads TGCGCCAGCAGCCGAACAGGGTCCACTGGAGATAATTCACCCCTCCACTTT. This gives the protein CASSRTGSTGDNSPLHF.

This clonotype was seen repeatedly, ten times or more. V and J are TRBV20-1 and TRBJ1-5; 11 bases line up with TRBD1. V dropped 4 bases and J dropped 5; count of bases not matched to a gene: 4. The CDR3 spans 14 residues. CDR1 and CDR2 (germline): DFQATT, SNEGSKA (reference sequence). Here the CDR3 DNA reads TGCAGTGCTAAGGACAGGGGGCTTGATCAGCCCCAGCATTTT. It translates to CSAKDRGLDQPQHF.

This clonotype was observed a single time. Written as DNA, the CDR3 is TGTGCCAGCAGTGAACCGGGTGAGGCCGCTATTGGCACCATATATTTT. Protein: CASSEPGEAAIGTIYF. The chain joins TRBV2 to TRBJ1-3; no reliable D call. Germline V gene lookup returns CDR1 SNHLY and CDR2 FYNNEI. This CDR3 contains 16 residues. V was cut by 2 bases and J by 9 bases, with 20 bases left in between.

This clonotype was seen ten or more times. The chain recombines TRBV12-5 with TRBJ2-7; D may be TRBD1 or TRBD2 (5 bases each). The CDR3 has 15 amino acids. From germline, CDR1 is LGHNT and CDR2 FRNRAP. Trimming removed 1 base from V and 7 bases from J, with 17 bases in between. The DNA of the CDR3 is TGTGCTAGTGGTTTGGCACCCTCGGGACCGGGGGAGCAGTACTTC. As protein: CASGLAPSGPGEQYF.

A remark on this clonotype: Germline is not matched at one junction end, which may reflect a read error. The chain couples TRBV7-9 to TRBJ2-7; the D call may be TRBD1 or TRBD2 (5 bases each). Germline CDR1 reads SEHNR; CDR2 reads FQNEAQ (reference sequence). The CDR3 runs 15 residues. Written as DNA, the CDR3 is TGTGCCAGCACCCTGGGGACCTACCACACCGGGGAGCTGTACTTC. Its protein product is CASTLGTYHTGELYF.

The table lists this clonotype with a few counts. The chain combines TRBV3-1 with TRBJ1-4, with D hard to call. Germline CDR1 reads LGHDT; CDR2 reads YNNKEL (reference sequence). The CDR3 has 15 residues. Between the trimmed V and J ends, which lost 0 bases and 5 bases, there was a span of 10 bases. The DNA for the CDR3 is TGTGCCAGCAGCCAAGATATTAACATAAATGAAAAACTGTTTTTT. It yields the protein CASSQDININEKLFF.

J is TRBJ1-2 and V is TRBV7-2; no definite D call. CDR1 is SGHTA and CDR2 is FQGNSA in the germline V gene. The CDR3 loop spans 14 amino acids. V was pared by 5 bases and J by 8 bases, with 18 bases between. In DNA, the CDR3 is TGTGCCAGCAGCCCAACCCAGTGGCGGCGGGGCTACACCTTC. Protein sequence: CASSPTQWRRGYTF.

The chain uses TRBV3-1 and TRBJ2-7, with D uncertain. The length of the CDR3 is 15 residues. V shed 0 bases and J shed 5 bases, with 14 bases lying between them. Germline V gene sequence: CDR1 LGHDT, CDR2 YNNKEL (reference sequence). CDR3 protein: CASSQDSSVHDEQYF. In nucleotides, the CDR3 is TGTGCCAGCAGCCAAGATTCGAGCGTGCACGACGAGCAGTACTTC.

The genes are TRBV5-1 and TRBJ1-1; 9 bases align to TRBD1. V gave up 2 bases and J gave up 4 bases; unmatched junction bases: 6. Germline V gene lookup returns CDR1 SGHRS and CDR2 YFSETQ. The CDR3 length is 15 residues. CDR3 amino acids: CASSFTTGGGTEAFF. The CDR3 DNA sequence: TGCGCCAGCAGCTTTACCACAGGGGGCGGCACTGAAGCTTTCTTT.

This clonotype was recorded many times. The chain employs TRBV29-1 and TRBJ1-1; weak D call: TRBD1 (6 bases). The CDR3 spans 12 residues. Germline V lookup: CDR1 SQVTM, CDR2 ANQGSEA. Trimming removed 3 bases from V and 6 bases from J, with 11 bases in between. CDR3 residues: CSVDAPGAEAFF. The CDR3 nucleotides read TGCAGCGTTGACGCCCCAGGGGCTGAAGCTTTCTTT.

Comments on this clonotype: The junction shows a germline mismatch at one end, possibly a read error. The rearrangement joins TRBV19 to TRBJ1-1; TRBD1 might be the D (5 bases). This CDR3 has 13 amino acids. Germline CDR1 LNHDA, CDR2 SQIVND (reference sequence). As DNA, the CDR3 is TGTGCCAGTAGTACTTGCAGGGCGACTGAAGCTTCCTTT. Residues: CASSTCRATEASF. The full variable domain, its missing parts supplied by reference TRBV19 and TRBJ1-1, is DGGITQSPKYLFRKEGQNVTLSCEQNLNHDAMYWYRQDPGQGLRLIYYSQIVNDFQKGDIAEGYSVSREKKESFPLTVTSAQKNPTAFYLCASSTCRATEASFGQGTRLTVV.